The clone carrying this T cell receptor (beta chain) came up many times. Its cognate antigen is unknown. The CDR3 runs to 16 residues. Individual cDNA molecules received unique molecular identifiers in the library. One entry per CDR3 protein, called by TCRdb with MiXCR from the RACE reads. The sample consists of about 84,000 distinct CDR3 sequences, about a tenth of them appearing once. The data were taken from a study of human T cells and chemical hapten exposure. Study-level results: DPC sensitization produced no change in TCRs with frequency above 1 in 1000.

The time point here: patch test 3, about 24 weeks after DPC sensitization. Indicated treatment: therapeutic diphenylcyclopropenone sensitization with weekly scalp DPC. Those who donated were patients with alopecia, 18 to 70 years of age, and suitable for DPC. The source material was whole blood, sampled in connection with sensitization to the hapten diphenylcyclopropenone (DPC). The genes are TRBV1 and TRBJ2-1; the table's D call TRBD2 went unverified against the DNA. TRBV1 has pseudogene status. The sequence came from a woman in her fifties or sixties with alopecia areata. Some clones in this sample may be carry-over from other donors' samples. CDR3 residues: CTSSQGGLRVRSEQFF. DNA of the CDR3: TGCACCAGCAGCCAGGGGGGACTGAGGGTTAGGAGTGAGCAGTTCTTC.